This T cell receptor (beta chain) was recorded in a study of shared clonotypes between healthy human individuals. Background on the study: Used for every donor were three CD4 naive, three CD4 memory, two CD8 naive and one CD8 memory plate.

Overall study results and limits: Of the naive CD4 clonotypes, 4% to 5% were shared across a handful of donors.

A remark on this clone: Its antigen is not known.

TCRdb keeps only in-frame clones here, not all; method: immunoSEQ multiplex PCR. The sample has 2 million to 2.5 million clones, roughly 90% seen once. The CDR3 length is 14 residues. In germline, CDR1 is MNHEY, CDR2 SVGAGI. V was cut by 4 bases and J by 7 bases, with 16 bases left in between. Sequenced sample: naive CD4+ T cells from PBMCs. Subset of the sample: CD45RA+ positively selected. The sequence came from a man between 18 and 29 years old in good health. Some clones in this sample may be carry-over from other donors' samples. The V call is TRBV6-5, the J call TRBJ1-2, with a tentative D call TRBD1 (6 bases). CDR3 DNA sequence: TGTGCCAGCAGTTTAACTCAGGGGCTCTCTGGCTACACCTTC. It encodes CASSLTQGLSGYTF.